This is a list of T cell receptor beta chains from one sample in a study of PD-L1 blockade in urothelial cancer. Sequencing was performed with immunoSEQ multiplex PCR; in TCRdb, only in-frame clones are kept and a portion is missing. The sample lists about 120,000 clones; roughly 89% were seen once. Source: PBMCs, taken around atezolizumab (anti-PD-L1) treatment. The receptors were gathered from a man aged 55 to 69 with urothelial cancer. Each CDR3 is given with its conserved first and last residue. D genes are given only for firm matches. Some rows mark clone size as missing; the rest say once, few, many or name a class of expanded clone.

cdr3_nt: TGTGCCAGCAGCAAGACAGACACGGCCAACCTAGCGGGAGGGCCTAGTGAGCAGTTCTTC
cdr3_aa: CASSKTDTANLAGGPSEQFF
d_call: TRBD2
cdr3_length: 20
clone_size: -
v_call: TRBV7-3
j_call: TRBJ2-1

cdr3_nt: TGTGCCAGCAGCTTAATTCGACAGGGTGGGTACGAGCAGTACTTC
cdr3_aa: CASSLIRQGGYEQYF
d_call: TRBD1
cdr3_length: 15
clone_size: -
v_call: TRBV7-6
j_call: TRBJ2-7

cdr3_nt: TGTGCCAGCAGCTCCAGAATCGGGGAAAAACTGTTTTTT
cdr3_aa: CASSSRIGEKLFF
d_call: -
cdr3_length: 13
clone_size: few
v_call: TRBV7-2
j_call: TRBJ1-4

cdr3_nt: TGTGCCAGCAGTTTATCGGGACTAGCCTACGAGCAGTACTTC
cdr3_aa: CASSLSGLAYEQYF
d_call: TRBD2
cdr3_length: 14
clone_size: -
v_call: TRBV27
j_call: TRBJ2-7

cdr3_nt: TGTGCCAGCGGGGGGAACTATGGCTACACCTTC
cdr3_aa: CASGGNYGYTF
d_call: -
cdr3_length: 11
clone_size: -
v_call: TRBV2
j_call: TRBJ1-2

cdr3_nt: TGTGCCAGCAGTTATAGTGGCGGGGGCTCCTACGAGCAGTACTTC
cdr3_aa: CASSYSGGGSYEQYF
d_call: TRBD2
cdr3_length: 15
clone_size: -
v_call: TRBV6-5
j_call: TRBJ2-7

cdr3_nt: TGTGCCAGCAGCGTAGAGTCCAGATCGCAAGGAAACACCATATATTTT
cdr3_aa: CASSVESRSQGNTIYF
d_call: -
cdr3_length: 16
clone_size: -
v_call: TRBV9
j_call: TRBJ1-3

cdr3_nt: TGTGCCAGCAGCTTGAGGGTAGCGGGAGAAGGGGCTTTTTATTTT
cdr3_aa: CASSLRVAGEGAFYF
d_call: TRBD2
cdr3_length: 15
clone_size: once
v_call: TRBV5-5
j_call: TRBJ2-3

cdr3_nt: TGTGCCTGGAGCGACTCCCTGTATACGCAGTATTTT
cdr3_aa: CAWSDSLYTQYF
d_call: -
cdr3_length: 12
clone_size: once
v_call: TRBV30
j_call: TRBJ2-3

cdr3_nt: TGCGCCAGCAGGCCCCAGGGGTCCGCCTACGAGCAGTACTTC
cdr3_aa: CASRPQGSAYEQYF
d_call: -
cdr3_length: 14
clone_size: -
v_call: TRBV5-1
j_call: TRBJ2-7

cdr3_nt: TGTGCCAGCAGTTTGACCGGGGGTGGAAACACCATATATTTT
cdr3_aa: CASSLTGGGNTIYF
d_call: -
cdr3_length: 14
clone_size: -
v_call: TRBV6-5
j_call: TRBJ1-3

cdr3_nt: TGTGCCAGCAGTGCCGAGGGGGTAAGCAATCAGCCCCAGCATTTT
cdr3_aa: CASSAEGVSNQPQHF
d_call: -
cdr3_length: 15
clone_size: once
v_call: TRBV2
j_call: TRBJ1-5

cdr3_nt: TGTGCCAGCAGTTTAACAGGAAGTTTGCCCAACTATGGCTACACCTTC
cdr3_aa: CASSLTGSLPNYGYTF
d_call: -
cdr3_length: 16
clone_size: -
v_call: TRBV28
j_call: TRBJ1-2

cdr3_nt: TGTGCCAGTAGATCGGGACAGGGCGACGAGCAGTACTTC
cdr3_aa: CASRSGQGDEQYF
d_call: TRBD1
cdr3_length: 13
clone_size: -
v_call: TRBV19
j_call: TRBJ2-7

cdr3_nt: TGTGCCAGCAGCTTAGCGGGAGGATTTGGCTCCTACGAGCAGTACTTC
cdr3_aa: CASSLAGGFGSYEQYF
d_call: -
cdr3_length: 16
clone_size: -
v_call: TRBV7-2
j_call: TRBJ2-7

cdr3_nt: TGTGCCACTAGAGCGGGGACCCGCACAGATACGCAGTATTTT
cdr3_aa: CATRAGTRTDTQYF
d_call: TRBD2
cdr3_length: 14
clone_size: -
v_call: TRBV2
j_call: TRBJ2-3

cdr3_nt: TGTGCCAGCATGCAACTAGCGGGAGCCTACAATGAGCAGTTCTTC
cdr3_aa: CASMQLAGAYNEQFF
d_call: TRBD2
cdr3_length: 15
clone_size: -
v_call: TRBV27
j_call: TRBJ2-1

cdr3_nt: TGTGCCAGCGGTCACGACGGGACAGGGGGCGAGACCCAGTACTTC
cdr3_aa: CASGHDGTGGETQYF
d_call: TRBD1
cdr3_length: 15
clone_size: -
v_call: TRBV28
j_call: TRBJ2-5

cdr3_nt: TGTGCCAGCAGCACCACAGGGAAAGGGGGCGGCTACACCTTC
cdr3_aa: CASSTTGKGGGYTF
d_call: TRBD1
cdr3_length: 14
clone_size: -
v_call: TRBV5-6
j_call: TRBJ1-2

cdr3_nt: TGTGCCACAGCGGGGACTGGGGCCAACGTCCTGACTTTC
cdr3_aa: CATAGTGANVLTF
d_call: TRBD2
cdr3_length: 13
clone_size: -
v_call: TRBV7-9
j_call: TRBJ2-6

cdr3_nt: TGTGCCAGCAGTTACTCGTTCTCGACTAGAGAAGAGACCCAGTACTTC
cdr3_aa: CASSYSFSTREETQYF
d_call: -
cdr3_length: 16
clone_size: -
v_call: TRBV6-5
j_call: TRBJ2-5

cdr3_nt: TGTGCCAGCAGCTTAGCAGGACAGCCCTACGAGCAGTACTTC
cdr3_aa: CASSLAGQPYEQYF
d_call: -
cdr3_length: 14
clone_size: -
v_call: TRBV11-3
j_call: TRBJ2-7

cdr3_nt: TGTGCCAGTAGTATCGAACCGGGACAGGCCTACGAGCAGTACTTC
cdr3_aa: CASSIEPGQAYEQYF
d_call: TRBD1
cdr3_length: 15
clone_size: -
v_call: TRBV19
j_call: TRBJ2-7

cdr3_nt: TGTGCCAGCAGTTTTGGTGGGGCCGTGTCTGAGACCCAGTACTTC
cdr3_aa: CASSFGGAVSETQYF
d_call: -
cdr3_length: 15
clone_size: -
v_call: TRBV28
j_call: TRBJ2-5

cdr3_nt: TGTGCCTGGAGCCCTGGACTAGCGGGAGGAGAGACCCAGTACTTC
cdr3_aa: CAWSPGLAGGETQYF
d_call: TRBD2
cdr3_length: 15
clone_size: -
v_call: TRBV30
j_call: TRBJ2-5

cdr3_nt: TGTGCCAGTAGTATAGCGGGAGTGGCCTACAATGAGCAGTTCTTC
cdr3_aa: CASSIAGVAYNEQFF
d_call: -
cdr3_length: 15
clone_size: -
v_call: TRBV19
j_call: TRBJ2-1

cdr3_nt: TGTGCCAGCAGTTTACTGGGACAGAGCTCCTACAATGAGCAGTTCTTC
cdr3_aa: CASSLLGQSSYNEQFF
d_call: TRBD1
cdr3_length: 16
clone_size: -
v_call: TRBV28
j_call: TRBJ2-1

cdr3_nt: TGTGCCAGCAGTGAACCAATAGCGGGGGGGCTACGAACAGATACGCAGTATTTT
cdr3_aa: CASSEPIAGGLRTDTQYF
d_call: TRBD2
cdr3_length: 18
clone_size: -
v_call: TRBV6-1
j_call: TRBJ2-3

cdr3_nt: TGTGCCAGCAGCCCCGATGGGGGAGGCAAAAACATTCAGTACTTC
cdr3_aa: CASSPDGGGKNIQYF
d_call: -
cdr3_length: 15
clone_size: -
v_call: TRBV27
j_call: TRBJ2-4

cdr3_nt: TGTGCCAGCAGCTTAATGGCAGGGCCCTACGAGCAGTACTTC
cdr3_aa: CASSLMAGPYEQYF
d_call: -
cdr3_length: 14
clone_size: -
v_call: TRBV11-3
j_call: TRBJ2-7